This entry describes one T cell receptor beta chain. As yet, its antigen is unknown. The record originates from a study of cytomegalovirus exposure and HLA in healthy donors. The study ran its PCR with 60 Vbeta and 13 Jbeta primers. Sequenced by immunoSEQ multiplex PCR; TCRdb stores in-frame clones only, minus some. Here the sample table reports 70,000 or so clones. CDR1 and CDR2 from the germline V gene are MNHNS and SASEGT. The CDR3 is 16 amino acids. Trimming cost V 2 bases and J 7 bases; bases outside gene matches: 11. Study observations and caveats: In a later analysis, at a false discovery rate of 0.05, roughly 17,000 TCR beta sequences matched HLA alleles.

This receptor was obtained from a female donor in good health and CMV-seropositive. The rearrangement uses TRBV6-1 and TRBJ2-5; 9 nucleotides agree with TRBD2. Material for sequencing was PBMCs. In DNA form, the CDR3 reads TGTGCCAGCAGTGAATTGGCTAGCGGGAACCCCATGACCCAGTACTTC. It specifies CASSELASGNPMTQYF.